This TCR beta chain was documented in a study of T-cell reconstitution after alpha-beta-depleted transplantation in children. A TCRbeta library incorporating unique molecular identifiers was prepared. TCRdb reprocessed the PCR reads with MiXCR, giving one entry per CDR3 protein. The sample includes approximately 400,000 distinct CDR3 sequences, about 16% of them seen just once. Trimming pared 0 bases from V and 5 bases from J, leaving 14 bases between. From germline, CDR1 is SGHTS and CDR2 YDEGEE. This CDR3 comprises 15 residues. This clonotype turned up a few times. Its antigen remains unknown. Findings and limits, study-wide: T-cell numbers and diversity, one year after transplant, stemmed largely from T cells that were newly produced. Some patients owed their high day-60 TCRbeta diversity to surviving recipient T cells and thymic progenitors. Reportedly, only several hundred clones from non-depleted graft cells drove alpha-beta T-cell counts at about two months.

The J gene is TRBJ2-5, the V gene TRBV5-8; a weak D match, TRBD1 (6 bases). Here the sequenced sample was PBMCs, mostly from graft donor cells, taken 360 days after TCRalphabeta/CD19-depleted stem cell transplant. This TCR came from a boy under two years old who had a stem cell transplant for Wiskott-Aldrich syndrome, so the T cells may come from the graft donor. CDR3 sequence: CASSLALGAQETQYF. CDR3 nucleotide sequence: TGTGCCAGCAGCTTGGCCTTGGGGGCCCAGGAGACCCAGTACTTC.